The rows below give T cell receptor beta chains drawn from one sample of a study of blood T cell repertoires in COVID-19. Using immunoSEQ multiplex PCR, the repertoire was profiled, and TCRdb retains in-frame clones only, with some absent. The top ten clones hold around 1.5% of a sample with about 180,000 clones, approximately 86% of them seen once. Sequencing was carried out using peripheral blood. Receptors were obtained from a woman between 45 and 65 years old with acute or convalescent COVID-19. Each CDR3 is given with its conserved first and last residue. Each record gives: J gene, D gene, V gene, clone size, CDR3 DNA, CDR3 protein. The D gene is left open where the match is weak. Clone sizes are given selectively: once, few, many, or a class where the clone is expanded.

J gene: TRBJ2-7
D gene: NA
V gene: TRBV27
clone size: few
CDR3 DNA: TGTGCCAGCAGTCCCCGACGGAGCTCCTACGAGCAGTACTTC
CDR3 protein: CASSPRRSSYEQYF

J gene: TRBJ2-2
D gene: TRBD1
V gene: TRBV5-4
clone size: NA
CDR3 DNA: TGTGCCAGCAGCTTCCCGGGACAGGAAAACACCGGGGAGCTGTTTTTT
CDR3 protein: CASSFPGQENTGELFF

J gene: TRBJ2-1
D gene: TRBD1
V gene: TRBV11-3
clone size: NA
CDR3 DNA: TGTGCCAGCAGCTCCGGGACAGGGTACGACAATGAGCAGTTCTTC
CDR3 protein: CASSSGTGYDNEQFF

J gene: TRBJ1-2
D gene: TRBD1
V gene: TRBV5-1
clone size: NA
CDR3 DNA: TGCGCCAGCAGCCCGGGACAGGGTTATGGCTACACCTTC
CDR3 protein: CASSPGQGYGYTF

J gene: TRBJ1-6
D gene: NA
V gene: TRBV19
clone size: once
CDR3 DNA: TGTGCCAGTTCCCCCCTGAGGGCCAACCTTAATCAATCACCCCTCCACTTT
CDR3 protein: CASSPLRANLNQSPLHF

J gene: TRBJ1-5
D gene: NA
V gene: TRBV30
clone size: few
CDR3 DNA: TGTGCCTGGAGTGTAACGGGGGATCAGCCCCAGCATTTT
CDR3 protein: CAWSVTGDQPQHF

J gene: TRBJ2-1
D gene: NA
V gene: TRBV30
clone size: NA
CDR3 DNA: TGTGCCTGGAGTCCGAGCTCCTACAATGAGCAGTTCTTC
CDR3 protein: CAWSPSSYNEQFF

J gene: TRBJ1-2
D gene: NA
V gene: TRBV19
clone size: NA
CDR3 DNA: TGTGCCAGTAGTTATTTAGTAGGGGGGGTCAGGATACACTATGGCTACACCTTC
CDR3 protein: CASSYLVGGVRIHYGYTF

J gene: TRBJ1-1
D gene: NA
V gene: TRBV19
clone size: NA
CDR3 DNA: TGTGCCAGTAGTATAGATCGAGAGATACAGTACAGCGGCACTGAAGCTTTCTTT
CDR3 protein: CASSIDREIQYSGTEAFF

J gene: TRBJ1-2
D gene: NA
V gene: TRBV5-1
clone size: NA
CDR3 DNA: TGCGCCAGCAGCCCAGGGGCGGGCTATGGCTACACCTTC
CDR3 protein: CASSPGAGYGYTF

J gene: TRBJ1-3
D gene: NA
V gene: TRBV29-1
clone size: few
CDR3 DNA: TGCAGCGTTGTCCCCGACACTCAATCTGGAAACACCATATATTTT
CDR3 protein: CSVVPDTQSGNTIYF

J gene: TRBJ2-7
D gene: NA
V gene: TRBV12-3/TRBV12-4
clone size: NA
CDR3 DNA: TGTGCCAGCAGTTTTACGAATTCGGGCGAGCAGTACTTC
CDR3 protein: CASSFTNSGEQYF

J gene: TRBJ2-2
D gene: TRBD2
V gene: TRBV5-1
clone size: NA
CDR3 DNA: TGCGCCAGCAGTTCTAGCGGGAGTAACACCGGGGAGCTGTTTTTT
CDR3 protein: CASSSSGSNTGELFF

J gene: TRBJ2-1
D gene: NA
V gene: TRBV5-8
clone size: NA
CDR3 DNA: TGTGCCAGCAGCTTGGTTAGGGGGAATGAGCAGTTCTTC
CDR3 protein: CASSLVRGNEQFF

J gene: TRBJ1-1
D gene: NA
V gene: TRBV30
clone size: NA
CDR3 DNA: TGTGCCTGGCGGGGGAGGACTGAAGCTTTCTTT
CDR3 protein: CAWRGRTEAFF

J gene: TRBJ1-2
D gene: NA
V gene: TRBV4-3
clone size: NA
CDR3 DNA: TGCGCCAGCAGCCAAGATTCGTATGGCTACACCTTC
CDR3 protein: CASSQDSYGYTF

J gene: TRBJ1-2
D gene: TRBD1
V gene: TRBV11-3
clone size: NA
CDR3 DNA: TGTGCCAGCAGCTTAGGAACCGGGACAGAGTATTACTATGGCTACACCTTC
CDR3 protein: CASSLGTGTEYYYGYTF

J gene: TRBJ1-2
D gene: NA
V gene: TRBV30
clone size: NA
CDR3 DNA: TGTGCCTGGAGTTCGGGCGGGGCTGGCTACACCTTC
CDR3 protein: CAWSSGGAGYTF

J gene: TRBJ2-7
D gene: NA
V gene: TRBV7-2
clone size: NA
CDR3 DNA: TGTGCCAGCAGCCCCGCGGCGCGTTACGAGCAGTACTTC
CDR3 protein: CASSPAARYEQYF

J gene: TRBJ1-2
D gene: NA
V gene: TRBV29-1
clone size: NA
CDR3 DNA: TGCAGCGTTGAACGGTCAGGCCCCTATGGCTACACCTTC
CDR3 protein: CSVERSGPYGYTF

J gene: TRBJ1-1
D gene: NA
V gene: TRBV18
clone size: NA
CDR3 DNA: TGTGCCAGCTCACCGAGCTCACGGCCTGGGGGGACTGAAGCTTTCTTT
CDR3 protein: CASSPSSRPGGTEAFF

J gene: TRBJ2-1
D gene: TRBD1
V gene: TRBV6-6
clone size: NA
CDR3 DNA: TGTGCCTCCGCCAGGGGGACGCGGTATGAGCAGTTCTTC
CDR3 protein: CASARGTRYEQFF

J gene: TRBJ1-2
D gene: TRBD1
V gene: TRBV24-1
clone size: once
CDR3 DNA: TGTGCCACCAGTGCCTTGACAGGGGACGGCTACACCTTC
CDR3 protein: CATSALTGDGYTF

J gene: TRBJ2-7
D gene: NA
V gene: TRBV15
clone size: few
CDR3 DNA: TGTGCCACCAGCAGAGATGCAGGCTACACCGTCGAGCAGTACTTC
CDR3 protein: CATSRDAGYTVEQYF

J gene: TRBJ2-2
D gene: NA
V gene: TRBV7-2
clone size: few
CDR3 DNA: TGTGCCAGCTGGGCTCCGGGACAAGTCCGGGGCGGGGAGCTGTTTTTT
CDR3 protein: CASWAPGQVRGGELFF

J gene: TRBJ1-6
D gene: TRBD1
V gene: TRBV30
clone size: NA
CDR3 DNA: TGTGCCTGTTCGGAGGGGGCTGGGGGAAATTCACCCCTCCACTTT
CDR3 protein: CACSEGAGGNSPLHF

J gene: TRBJ1-3
D gene: NA
V gene: TRBV6-1
clone size: NA
CDR3 DNA: TGTGCCAGCAGTGAAGCGATCACAGCCTCTTACTCTGGAAACACCATATATTTT
CDR3 protein: CASSEAITASYSGNTIYF

J gene: TRBJ2-5
D gene: TRBD2
V gene: TRBV2
clone size: NA
CDR3 DNA: TGTGCCAGCAGTGAAGGACTAGCGGTTATCCAAGAGACCCAGTACTTC
CDR3 protein: CASSEGLAVIQETQYF

J gene: TRBJ1-5
D gene: NA
V gene: TRBV13
clone size: NA
CDR3 DNA: TGTGCCAGCAGCCGCTCGGGGGATAAGAATCAGCCCCAGCATTTT
CDR3 protein: CASSRSGDKNQPQHF

J gene: TRBJ2-7
D gene: TRBD2
V gene: TRBV7-2
clone size: NA
CDR3 DNA: TGTGCCAGCAGCCCCACGGGACTAGTCTACGAGCAGTACTTC
CDR3 protein: CASSPTGLVYEQYF

J gene: TRBJ1-3
D gene: TRBD1
V gene: TRBV5-1
clone size: NA
CDR3 DNA: TGCGCCAGCAGCTTAAGGACAGGGACCGGAAACACCATATATTTT
CDR3 protein: CASSLRTGTGNTIYF

J gene: TRBJ2-2
D gene: TRBD2
V gene: TRBV10-2
clone size: NA
CDR3 DNA: TGCGCCAGCAGAAGGGTGGCTAGCGGGAACACCGGGGAGCTGTTTTTT
CDR3 protein: CASRRVASGNTGELFF

J gene: TRBJ1-2
D gene: NA
V gene: TRBV5-1
clone size: NA
CDR3 DNA: TGCGCCAGCAGCTTGAGTTGGGCAGGGGAATATGGCTACACCTTC
CDR3 protein: CASSLSWAGEYGYTF

J gene: TRBJ1-1
D gene: NA
V gene: TRBV27
clone size: NA
CDR3 DNA: TGTGCCAGCAGTTTAAGAAACGGGTATGAAGCTTTCTTT
CDR3 protein: CASSLRNGYEAFF

J gene: TRBJ1-2
D gene: NA
V gene: TRBV7-2
clone size: NA
CDR3 DNA: TGTGCCAGCAGCTTAGATGCGGGAATGGGCTATGGCTACACCTTC
CDR3 protein: CASSLDAGMGYGYTF